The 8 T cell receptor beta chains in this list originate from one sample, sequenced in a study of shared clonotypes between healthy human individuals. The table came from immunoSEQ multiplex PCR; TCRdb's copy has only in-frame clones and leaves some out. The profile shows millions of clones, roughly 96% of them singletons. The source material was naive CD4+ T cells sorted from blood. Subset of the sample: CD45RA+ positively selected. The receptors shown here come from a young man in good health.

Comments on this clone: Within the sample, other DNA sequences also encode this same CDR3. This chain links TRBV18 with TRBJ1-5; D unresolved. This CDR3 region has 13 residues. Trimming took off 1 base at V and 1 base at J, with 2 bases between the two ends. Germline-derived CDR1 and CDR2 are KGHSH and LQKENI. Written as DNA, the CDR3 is TGTGCCAGCTCACCACACAGCAATCAGCCCCAGCATTTT. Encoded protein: CASSPHSNQPQHF.

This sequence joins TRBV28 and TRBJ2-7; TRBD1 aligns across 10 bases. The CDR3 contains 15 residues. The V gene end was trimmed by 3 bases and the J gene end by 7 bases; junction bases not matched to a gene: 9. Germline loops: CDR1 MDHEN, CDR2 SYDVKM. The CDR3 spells CASSFRDRGLGEQYF. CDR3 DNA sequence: TGTGCCAGCAGTTTTCGAGACAGGGGGCTGGGGGAGCAGTACTTC.

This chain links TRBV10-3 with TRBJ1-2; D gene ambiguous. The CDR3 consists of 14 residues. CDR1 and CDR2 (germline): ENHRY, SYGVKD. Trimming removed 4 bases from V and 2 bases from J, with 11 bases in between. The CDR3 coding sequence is TGTGCCATCAGTGCGTCGGGGAGAAACTATGGCTACACCTTC. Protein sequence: CAISASGRNYGYTF.

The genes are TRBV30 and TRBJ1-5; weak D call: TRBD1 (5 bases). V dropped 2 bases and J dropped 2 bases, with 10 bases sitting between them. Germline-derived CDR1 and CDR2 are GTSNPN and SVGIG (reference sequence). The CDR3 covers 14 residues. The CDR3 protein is CAWSIDSGNQPQHF. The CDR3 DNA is TGTGCCTGGAGTATCGACAGTGGCAATCAGCCCCAGCATTTT.

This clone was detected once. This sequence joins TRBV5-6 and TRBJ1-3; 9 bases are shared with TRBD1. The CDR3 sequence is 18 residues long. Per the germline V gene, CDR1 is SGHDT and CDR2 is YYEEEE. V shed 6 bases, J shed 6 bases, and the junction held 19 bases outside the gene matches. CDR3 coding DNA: TGTGCCAGCACCGAGACGGGACAGGGAAGTGGCTTGATAAACACCATATATTTT. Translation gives CASTETGQGSGLINTIYF. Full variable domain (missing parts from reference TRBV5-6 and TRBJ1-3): DAGVTQSPTHLIKTRGQQVTLRCSPKSGHDTVSWYQQALGQGPQFIFQYYEEEERQRGNFPDRFSGHQFPNYSSELNVNALLLGDSALYLCASTETGQGSGLINTIYFGEGSWLTVV.

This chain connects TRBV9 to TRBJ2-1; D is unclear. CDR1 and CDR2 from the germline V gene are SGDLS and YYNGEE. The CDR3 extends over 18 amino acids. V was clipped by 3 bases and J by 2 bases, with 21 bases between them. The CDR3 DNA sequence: TGTGCCAGCAGCGCCGACCGAGTTAAGCTGACGACCTACAATGAGCAGTTCTTC. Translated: CASSADRVKLTTYNEQFF.

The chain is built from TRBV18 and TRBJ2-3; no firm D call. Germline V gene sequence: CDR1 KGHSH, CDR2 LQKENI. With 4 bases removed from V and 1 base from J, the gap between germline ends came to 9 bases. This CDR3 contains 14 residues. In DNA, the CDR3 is TGTGCCAGCTCACTCTCCGAAGGCACAGATACGCAGTATTTT. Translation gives CASSLSEGTDTQYF.

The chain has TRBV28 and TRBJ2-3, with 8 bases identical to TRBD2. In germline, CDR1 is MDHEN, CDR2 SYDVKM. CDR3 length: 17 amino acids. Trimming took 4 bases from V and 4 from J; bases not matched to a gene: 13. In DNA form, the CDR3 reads TGTGCCAGCAGTTCACTGCATAGCGGGGTGGGAGCAGATACGCAGTATTTT. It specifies CASSSLHSGVGADTQYF.